The entry below describes one T cell receptor beta chain. Its antigen is unidentified. Unmatched junction bases numbered 9, after V lost 5 bases and J lost 0 bases. Germline loops: CDR1 SEHNR, CDR2 FQNEAQ (reference sequence). This CDR3 is 16 amino acids long. The data derive from a study of cytomegalovirus exposure and HLA in healthy donors. Findings of the study overall: In an earlier analysis, productive rearrangement rates for most beta V segments clustered near 87% or 30%. In a later analysis, productive TCRs from donors in an Asian-associated ancestry cluster reportedly carried fewer N-insertions than the cohort mean.

Use of 60 Vbeta and 13 Jbeta primers characterized the PCR. Assay: immunoSEQ multiplex PCR; the TCRdb copy retains only in-frame clones and omits some. Among 95,000 to 150,000 clones listed, about three quarters were seen once. The sample taken for sequencing was PBMCs. The J gene is TRBJ2-7, the V gene TRBV7-9, with 8 bases aligning to TRBD2. The receptor was isolated from a woman between 25 and 40 years old in good health and CMV-seropositive. The CDR3 here is CASSPLTSGSSYEQYF. Here the CDR3 DNA reads TGTGCCAGCAGCCCCCTTACTAGCGGCAGCTCCTACGAGCAGTACTTC.